These 10 T cell receptor beta chains came from one sample sequenced in a study of T cells of healthy individuals. Via MiXCR, TCRdb re-called the 5' RACE reads, giving one row per CDR3 protein. The sample carries fewer than 90,000 distinct CDR3 sequences, approximately 4.8% recorded once. These TCRs come from a female donor in good health.

V is TRBV9 and J is TRBJ1-4, with D uncertain. The CDR3 has 14 residues. Trimming pared 4 bases from V and 3 bases from J, leaving 10 bases between. Germline CDR1 is SGDLS and CDR2 is YYNGEE. The CDR3 is CASSLPGSNEKLFF. The CDR3 region has the DNA TGTGCCAGCAGCCTACCCGGCTCTAATGAAAAACTGTTTTTT.

This clonotype occurred a few times. The chain employs TRBV5-1 and TRBJ1-1; D ambiguous. The CDR3 totals 14 residues. V dropped 0 bases and J dropped 5 bases, with 11 bases sitting between them. Looked up from germline, CDR1 is SGHRS and CDR2 is YFSETQ. This CDR3 is CASSLAGFLTEAFF. In DNA, the CDR3 is TGCGCCAGCAGCTTGGCGGGGTTTTTGACTGAAGCTTTCTTT.

This clonotype came up many times. The chain links TRBV12-3 or TRBV12-4 to TRBJ2-3; D is tentatively TRBD1 or TRBD2 (5 bases each). With 6 bases removed from V and 2 bases from J, the gap between germline ends came to 15 bases. The CDR3 is 15 amino acids. CDR3 coding DNA: TGTGCCAGCAGGCCCCATTGGGACGACACAGATACGCAGTATTTT. Translation gives CASRPHWDDTDTQYF.

This clonotype was seen more than once but under ten times. The rearrangement joins TRBV15 to TRBJ1-6; D ambiguous. V was shortened by 3 bases and J by 9 bases, with 9 bases between the two germline ends. Germline CDR1 reads LNHNV; CDR2 reads YYDKDF (reference sequence). The CDR3 length is 13 residues. The CDR3 nucleotides are TGTGCCACCAGCAGCGGGGTGGGTTCACCCCTCCACTTT. Translated: CATSSGVGSPLHF. Complete variable domain (other parts from reference TRBV15 and TRBJ1-6): DAMVIQNPRYQVTQFGKPVTLSCSQTLNHNVMYWYQQKSSQAPKLLFHYYDKDFNNEADTPDNFQSRRPNTSFCFLDIRSPGLGDTAMYLCATSSGVGSPLHFGNGTRLTVT.

This clonotype came up many times. V and J are TRBV20-1 and TRBJ2-4; perhaps TRBD2 as D (6 bases). This CDR3 is 13 amino acids long. Germline V gene sequence: CDR1 DFQATT, CDR2 SNEGSKA (reference sequence). The V gene lost 6 bases and the J gene lost 7 bases, with 16 bases spanning the gap. CDR3 nucleotide sequence: TGCAGTGCCGTTACTAGCAGAGGGAACATTCAGTACTTC. Its translation: CSAVTSRGNIQYF.

This clonotype has only a few counts. The V and J genes are TRBV9 and TRBJ1-1; D is perhaps TRBD1 (5 bases). Germline assignment: CDR1 SGDLS and CDR2 YYNGEE. CDR3 length equals 13 residues. V lost 0 bases to trimming and J lost 8 bases, with 11 bases between them. CDR3 loop: CASSVAGQGEAFF. CDR3 nucleotides: TGTGCCAGCAGCGTAGCCGGGCAGGGCGAAGCTTTCTTT.

The chain combines TRBV27 with TRBJ1-3, with 8 bases matching TRBD1. This CDR3 is 14 amino acids long. J lost 2 bases, V lost 5 bases, and 2 bases had no gene match. The V gene's germline CDR1 is MNHEY and CDR2 SMNVEV (reference sequence). The CDR3 sequence is CASSMTGAGNTIYF. The CDR3 nucleotides read TGTGCCAGCAGTATGACAGGGGCTGGAAACACCATATATTTT.

The genes are TRBV29-1 and TRBJ1-4, with D maybe TRBD1 (5 bases). Germline values: CDR1 SQVTM, CDR2 ANQGSEA. The CDR3 extends over 13 amino acids. The CDR3 region is CSQPGPTHEKLFF. The CDR3 nucleotides are TGCAGTCAACCGGGACCGACCCATGAAAAACTGTTTTTT.

This clonotype was counted at least ten times. This chain links TRBV7-2 with TRBJ2-5; no definite D call. The CDR3 runs to 13 residues. The ends were cut back, 5 bases at V and 1 base at J, with 8 bases in the middle. CDR1 is SGHTA, CDR2 FQGNSA, per germline. CDR3 nucleotide sequence: TGTGCCAGCAGCCAACGACTCCAAGAGACCCAGTACTTC. Translating gives CASSQRLQETQYF.

This clonotype was counted ten times or more. The chain combines TRBV5-4 with TRBJ1-2, with TRBD1 as a possible D gene (6 bases). V was cut by 0 bases and J by 5 bases, with 11 bases left in between. Germline-derived CDR1 and CDR2 are SGHNT and YYREEE (reference sequence). This CDR3 is 14 amino acids long. CDR3 bases: TGTGCCAGCAGCTTGGTCGGCAGGGGTTATGGCTACACCTTC. Translating gives CASSLVGRGYGYTF.